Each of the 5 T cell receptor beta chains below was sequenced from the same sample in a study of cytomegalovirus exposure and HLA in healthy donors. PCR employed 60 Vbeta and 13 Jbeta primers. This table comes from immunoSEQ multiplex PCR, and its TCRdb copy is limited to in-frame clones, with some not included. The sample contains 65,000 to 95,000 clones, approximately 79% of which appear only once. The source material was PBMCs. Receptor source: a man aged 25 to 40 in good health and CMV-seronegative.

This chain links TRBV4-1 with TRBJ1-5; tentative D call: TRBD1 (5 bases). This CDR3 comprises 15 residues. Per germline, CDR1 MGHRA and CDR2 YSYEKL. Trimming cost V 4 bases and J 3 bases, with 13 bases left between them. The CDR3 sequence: CASSLGRGFNQPQHF. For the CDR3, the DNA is TGCGCCAGCAGCCTGGGGAGGGGCTTCAATCAGCCCCAGCATTTT.

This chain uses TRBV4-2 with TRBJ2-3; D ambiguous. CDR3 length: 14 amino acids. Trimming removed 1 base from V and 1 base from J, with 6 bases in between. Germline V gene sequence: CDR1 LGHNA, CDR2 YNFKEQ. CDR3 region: CASSQGGRTDTQYF. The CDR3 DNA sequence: TGTGCCAGCAGCCAAGGAGGCCGCACAGATACGCAGTATTTT.

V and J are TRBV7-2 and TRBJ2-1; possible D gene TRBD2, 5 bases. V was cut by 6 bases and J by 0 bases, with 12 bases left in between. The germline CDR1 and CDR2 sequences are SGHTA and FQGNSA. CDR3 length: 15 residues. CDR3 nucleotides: TGTGCCAGCAGTACGAGTGGGAGCTCCTACAATGAGCAGTTCTTC. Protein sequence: CASSTSGSSYNEQFF. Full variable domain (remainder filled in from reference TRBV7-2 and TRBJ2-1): GAGVSQSPSNKVTEKGKDVELRCDPISGHTALYWYRQSLGQGLEFLIYFQGNSAPDKSGLPSDRFSAERTGGSVSTLTIQRTQQEDSAVYLCASSTSGSSYNEQFFGPGTRLTVL.

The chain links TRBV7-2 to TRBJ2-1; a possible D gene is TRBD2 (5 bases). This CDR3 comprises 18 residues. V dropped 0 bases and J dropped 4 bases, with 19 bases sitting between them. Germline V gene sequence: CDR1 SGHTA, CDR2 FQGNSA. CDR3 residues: CASSLALKRIIYYNEQFF. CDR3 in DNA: TGTGCCAGCAGCTTAGCACTCAAGCGGATTATTTATTACAATGAGCAGTTCTTC.

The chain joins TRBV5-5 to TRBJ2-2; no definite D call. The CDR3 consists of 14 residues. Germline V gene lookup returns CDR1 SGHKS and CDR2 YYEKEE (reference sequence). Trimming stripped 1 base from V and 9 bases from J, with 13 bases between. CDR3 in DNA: TGTGCCAGCAGCTTGTTCTTAAACTCCAGGGAGCTGTTTTTT. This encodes CASSLFLNSRELFF.